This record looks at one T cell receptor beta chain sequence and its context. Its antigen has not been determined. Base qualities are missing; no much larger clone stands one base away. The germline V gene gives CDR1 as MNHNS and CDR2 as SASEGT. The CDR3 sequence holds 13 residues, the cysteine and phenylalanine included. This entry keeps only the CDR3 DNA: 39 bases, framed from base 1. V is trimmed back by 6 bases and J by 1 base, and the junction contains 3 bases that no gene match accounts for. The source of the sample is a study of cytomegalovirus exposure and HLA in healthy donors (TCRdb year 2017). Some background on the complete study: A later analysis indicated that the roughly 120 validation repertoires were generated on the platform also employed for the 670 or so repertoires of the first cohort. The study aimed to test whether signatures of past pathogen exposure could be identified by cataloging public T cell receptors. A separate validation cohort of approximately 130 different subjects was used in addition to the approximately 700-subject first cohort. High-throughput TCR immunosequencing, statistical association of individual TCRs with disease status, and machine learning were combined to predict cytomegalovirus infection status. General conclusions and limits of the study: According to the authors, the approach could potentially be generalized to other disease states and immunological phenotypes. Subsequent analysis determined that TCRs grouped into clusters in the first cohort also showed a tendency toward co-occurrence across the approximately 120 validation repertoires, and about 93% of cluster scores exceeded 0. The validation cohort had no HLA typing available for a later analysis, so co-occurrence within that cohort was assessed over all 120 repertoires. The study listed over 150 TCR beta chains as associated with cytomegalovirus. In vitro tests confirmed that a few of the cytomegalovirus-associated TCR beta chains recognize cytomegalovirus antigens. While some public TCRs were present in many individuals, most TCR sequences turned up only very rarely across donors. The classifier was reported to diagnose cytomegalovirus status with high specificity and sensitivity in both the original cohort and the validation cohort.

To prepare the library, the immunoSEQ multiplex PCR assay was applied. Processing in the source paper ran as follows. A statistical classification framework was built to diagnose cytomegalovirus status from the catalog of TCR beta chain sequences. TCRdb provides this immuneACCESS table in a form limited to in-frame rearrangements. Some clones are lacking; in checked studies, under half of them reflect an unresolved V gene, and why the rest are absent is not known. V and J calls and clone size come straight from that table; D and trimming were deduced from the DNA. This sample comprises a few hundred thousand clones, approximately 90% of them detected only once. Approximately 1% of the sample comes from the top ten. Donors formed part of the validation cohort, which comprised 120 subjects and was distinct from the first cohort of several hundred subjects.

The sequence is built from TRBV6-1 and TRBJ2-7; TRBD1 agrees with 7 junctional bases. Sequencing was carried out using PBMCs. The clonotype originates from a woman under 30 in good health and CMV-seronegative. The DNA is TGTGCCAGCAGAAGGACAGGTTCCTACGAGCAGTACTTC. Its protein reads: CASRRTGSYEQYF.